A selection of T cell receptor beta chains follows, all from one sample in a study of blood T cell repertoires in COVID-19. Generated by immunoSEQ multiplex PCR, the TCRdb table keeps only in-frame clones and is missing some. The table shows about 160,000 clones, with approximately 87% occurring only once. Sequenced: PBMCs or T cells enriched from blood (not recorded which). The receptors stem from a woman between 50 and 59 years old who had recovered from COVID-19. CDR3s include the opening cysteine and the closing phenylalanine or tryptophan. A D gene is named only where the DNA matches it firmly. Only some rows state a clone size, as once, few, many or a class for expanded clones.

clone_size j_call v_call d_call cdr3_nt cdr3_aa
. TRBJ2-3 TRBV29-1 . TGCAGCGTGGCTCGGGGGGCGCGGAATACGCAGTATTTT CSVARGARNTQYF
few TRBJ1-2 TRBV15 . TGTGCCACCAGCAGATACGACACCGATGGCTACACCTTC CATSRYDTDGYTF
. TRBJ2-1 TRBV6-2/TRBV6-3 TRBD2 TGTGCCAGCAGTTACTACGGGGAGGGTAATGAGCAGTTCTTC CASSYYGEGNEQFF
. TRBJ1-3 TRBV29-1 . TGCAGCGTTGTGACCCACGGGAACACCATATATTTT CSVVTHGNTIYF
. TRBJ2-7 TRBV13 . TGTGCCAGCAGCGAACTCCCCGGGCCTCGGGGAGATGGCGAGCAGTACTTC CASSELPGPRGDGEQYF
once TRBJ2-7 TRBV2 . TGTGCCAGCAGGGAAACAGTCTCCTACGAGCAGTACTTC CASRETVSYEQYF
. TRBJ2-5 TRBV27 TRBD2 TGTGCCAGCAGTTTACGCGGGAGAAGGGAACAAGAGACCCAGTACTTC CASSLRGRREQETQYF
. TRBJ1-2 TRBV6-5 . TGTGCCAAAGGGGCAGGGAGAGAGGGGGTCTATGGCTACACCTTC CAKGAGREGVYGYTF
. TRBJ2-1 TRBV7-9 . TGTGCCAGCAGCGGGATCGGCGGGAACTACAATGAGCAGTTCTTC CASSGIGGNYNEQFF
. TRBJ1-2 TRBV10-2 . TGCGCCAGCAGCGACACATTGGTCGGCTACACCTTC CASSDTLVGYTF
. TRBJ1-6 TRBV10-3 . TGTGCCATCTCACCGGGACAATATAATTCACCCCTCCACTTT CAISPGQYNSPLHF
once TRBJ1-4 TRBV5-4 TRBD1 TGTGCCAGCAGCTTGACCCGGGACAGGGGGCAGGAAAAACTGTTTTTT CASSLTRDRGQEKLFF
. TRBJ1-1 TRBV5-1 . TGCGCCAGCAGCTTGAACAGAATGAACACTGAAGCTTTCTTT CASSLNRMNTEAFF
few TRBJ2-2 TRBV7-2 . TGTGCCAGCAGCCCCCCCGGGGCGAACACCGGGGAGCTGTTTTTT CASSPPGANTGELFF
. TRBJ2-2 TRBV19 TRBD1 TGTGCCAGTAGTATAGGCCAGGGGGCAAACACCGGGGAGCTGTTTTTT CASSIGQGANTGELFF
. TRBJ2-7 TRBV5-1 . TGCGCCAGCAGCGTCGACCCCGGGACAAACGCCTACGAGCAGTACTTC CASSVDPGTNAYEQYF
. TRBJ2-7 TRBV6-2/TRBV6-3 TRBD2 TGTGCCAGCAGTTACAAGGCGGGGGGGACCTACGAGCAGTACTTC CASSYKAGGTYEQYF
. TRBJ2-7 TRBV12-3/TRBV12-4 . TGTGCCAGCAGTTTGCAGGGCCACTACGAGCAGTACTTC CASSLQGHYEQYF
. TRBJ2-7 TRBV6-5 . TGTGCCAGCAGTTCCAGGGAAAGCGAGCAGTACTTC CASSSRESEQYF
. TRBJ2-2 TRBV6-2/TRBV6-3 . TGTGCCAGCAGTCAACTGGGGGCGGTCGGGGAGCTGTTTTTT CASSQLGAVGELFF
. TRBJ2-1 TRBV3-1/TRBV3-2 . TGTGCCAGCAGCCAAGATCAGCAGGGGGGTTACAATGAGCAGTTCTTC CASSQDQQGGYNEQFF
. TRBJ2-7 TRBV5-1 . TGCGCCAGCAGCGACGGGGGGCCGGGTGAGCAGTACTTC CASSDGGPGEQYF
. TRBJ1-2 TRBV5-5 . TGTGCCAGCAGCTTGGGGATAGTCGGGACACTCTATGGCTACACCTTC CASSLGIVGTLYGYTF
. TRBJ2-3 TRBV19 . TGTGCCAGTAGTTCGGGACTTATGCGCACAGATACGCAGTATTTT CASSSGLMRTDTQYF
. TRBJ1-6 TRBV15 . TGTGCCACCAGCTTGCGAAGGAAGGGGGATCACTCACCCCTCCACTTT CATSLRRKGDHSPLHF
. TRBJ2-1 TRBV7-2 TRBD2 TGTGCCAGCAGCTTAGCCGGGGGGGCCTACAATGAGCAGTTCTTC CASSLAGGAYNEQFF
. TRBJ2-5 TRBV5-1 . TGCGCCAGCAGTTATGGACAGAATCAAGAGACCCAGTACTTC CASSYGQNQETQYF